This T cell receptor beta chain was recovered during a study of a mutant IDH1 vaccine in newly diagnosed glioma listed by TCRdb under 2021. Regarding the study in general: Of the 32 treated patients, about 60% were male and about 40% were female, and the mean age was 40.4 years. Longitudinal TCRB deep sequencing was performed for 25 to 30 treated patients wherever samples were available for exploratory analyses. Peripheral blood was drawn at six visits: V03 (baseline), V05, V07, V10, V12 and V13. Prior to enrollment, standard therapy consisting of radiotherapy alone, temozolomide alone, or radiochemotherapy with temozolomide had been administered to patients, with the combination being received by most patients.

Broader findings and caveats from the paper: PBMC samples for TCRB deep sequencing were selected based on availability. It was noted by the authors that analyses of patient blood samples could not be reproduced owing to sample limitations. Pseudoprogression seemed to be unrelated to changes in the top peripheral T cell clonotypes found by TCRB sequencing. Vaccine-induced immune responses across multiple MHC alleles were detected in about 93% of patients.

The library was built by means of the immunoSEQ multiplex PCR assay. Rearranged TCR beta chain sequences were amplified using the hsTCRB Kit according to the manufacturer's protocol. Sequencing of TCRB libraries was carried out on an Illumina MiSeq. From the authors' description of their analysis: Demultiplexing, trimming and gene mapping were performed with the kit vendor's proprietary platform. Imported from immuneACCESS, the table was reduced by TCRdb to in-frame sequences with V and J called. These copies leave out some clones; in studies compared against another copy, an unresolved V gene accounts for under half, and the cause of the remainder is not known. That table supplies the V and J calls and clone size; D and trimming were determined from the DNA. Here the sample has about 36,000 clones; roughly 78% occur a single time. Together, the top ten hold 7% to 10% of the sample. In light of the paper, this sample's time point label describes: baseline, week 1 (first vaccination visit). The meaning of the sample's treatment or condition label: pre-vaccination baseline after standard-of-care therapy. The donors had newly diagnosed IDH1-mutant astrocytomas of WHO grade 3 or 4 that showed loss of nuclear ATRX. The samples were drawn from NOA16, a multicentre, single-arm, open-label phase I trial in Germany that tested a mutant IDH1 peptide vaccine in humans for the first time. Visit V03 blood draws served as the baseline sample for immunogenicity testing. The DNeasy Blood and Tissue Kit was used to extract genomic DNA from EDTA blood for TCRB sequencing.

Of note for this clone: Its target antigen remains unknown. There are no base qualities to consult, and no much larger clone falls within one base.

V is pared back by 1 base and J by 4 bases, with 6 bases lying between the germline termini. From the cysteine up to the phenylalanine, the CDR3 has a length of 12 residues. Of the read, only the CDR3 DNA is kept; its 36 bases are in frame from base 1. According to the germline V gene, CDR1 reads SQVTM and CDR2 reads ANQGSEA. Recombination linked TRBV29-1 to TRBJ2-3, and TRBD2 may be the D gene, going by 5 matching bases. The sequencing here drew on PBMCs, taken from a glioma patient treated with radiotherapy, temozolomide or both. The TCR was taken from a man in his forties with glioma. Some clones in this sample may be carry-over from other donors' samples. The DNA is as follows: TGCAGCGTTGAAGCGGAGGCAGATACGCAGTATTTT. The translation is CSVEAEADTQYF.